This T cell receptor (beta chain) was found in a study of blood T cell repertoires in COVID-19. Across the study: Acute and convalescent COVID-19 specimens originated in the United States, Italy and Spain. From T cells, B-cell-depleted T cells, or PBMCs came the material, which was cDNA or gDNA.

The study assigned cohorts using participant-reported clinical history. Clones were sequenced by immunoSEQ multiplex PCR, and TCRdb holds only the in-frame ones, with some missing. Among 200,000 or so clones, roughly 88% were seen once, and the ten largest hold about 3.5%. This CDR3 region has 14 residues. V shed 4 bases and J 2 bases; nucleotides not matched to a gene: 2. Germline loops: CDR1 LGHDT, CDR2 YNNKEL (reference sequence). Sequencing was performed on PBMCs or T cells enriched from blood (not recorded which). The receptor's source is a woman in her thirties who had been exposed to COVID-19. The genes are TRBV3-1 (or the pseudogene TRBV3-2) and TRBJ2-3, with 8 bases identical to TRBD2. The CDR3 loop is CASSLAGFTDTQYF. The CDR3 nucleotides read TGTGCCAGCAGCCTAGCGGGATTCACAGATACGCAGTATTTT.